Each of the 6 T cell receptor beta chains below was sequenced from the same sample in a study of T cells in Graves' hyperthyroidism and ophthalmopathy. What was amplified from RNA transcripts were TCR beta CDR3 regions. A set of HTBI primers served as the primers for a first-round RT-PCR of the TCR CDR3. Each CDR3 protein is one row after TCRdb ran MiXCR on the multiplex PCR reads. The table lists around 300,000 distinct CDR3 sequences, over 11% of them singletons, with roughly 25% in the top ten. The sample was blood. All receptors come from a woman aged 25 to 45 with Graves' hyperthyroidism.

This clonotype was seen a few times. V gene TRBV9 combines with J gene TRBJ2-1; the D gene is possibly TRBD2 (5 bases). Germline V CDR1 and CDR2: SGDLS, YYNGEE. The V gene lost 0 bases and the J gene lost 3 bases, with 10 bases spanning the gap. The CDR3 sequence is 15 residues long. The CDR3 sequence: CASSVATGNYNEQFF. The DNA of the CDR3 is TGTGCCAGCAGCGTAGCTACGGGGAACTACAATGAGCAGTTCTTC.

This rearrangement joins TRBV20-1 to TRBJ2-3, with a tentative D call TRBD2 (6 bases). The CDR3 sequence is 15 residues long. The germline V gene has CDR1 DFQATT and CDR2 SNEGSKA (reference sequence). Between the trimmed V and J ends, which lost 5 bases and 0 bases, there was a span of 15 bases. The CDR3: CSAPGGALSTDTQYF. In DNA, the CDR3 is TGCAGTGCTCCCGGCGGGGCATTGAGCACAGATACGCAGTATTTT.

This chain links TRBV11-1 with TRBJ2-3, with TRBD1 matching 8 bases. The germline V gene has CDR1 SGHAT and CDR2 FQDESV (reference sequence). The CDR3 is 15 residues long. V was pared by 6 bases and J by 4 bases, with 9 bases of the junction left unmatched. CDR3: CASRPGTGEADTQYF. The CDR3 DNA is TGTGCCAGCAGGCCCGGGACAGGTGAAGCAGATACGCAGTATTTT.

This clonotype was counted at least ten times. The chain combines TRBV12-3 or TRBV12-4 with TRBJ1-1, with D hard to call. The V end was cut by 5 bases, the J end by 6 bases, with 13 bases between. The CDR3 has 13 residues. CDR3 bases: TGTGCCAGCAGTCCCCGTCCGGGGTCTGAAGCTTTCTTT. It yields the protein CASSPRPGSEAFF.

There are a few counts of this clonotype. V and J are TRBV6-1 and TRBJ1-1, with TRBD1 matching 11 bases. V shed 2 bases and J 0 bases; nucleotides not matched to a gene: 5. Germline CDR1 MNHNS, CDR2 SASEGT. The CDR3 sequence is 17 residues long. CDR3 protein: CASSERRGQGVNTEAFF. The CDR3 DNA reads TGTGCCAGCAGTGAAAGGCGGGGACAGGGGGTGAACACTGAAGCTTTCTTT.

There are a few counts of this clonotype. The V gene is TRBV12-3 or TRBV12-4, the J gene TRBJ2-5; 7 nucleotides line up with TRBD2. The CDR3 totals 13 residues. V lost 6 bases and J lost 5; bases outside the gene matches: 6. As DNA, the CDR3 is TGTGCCAGCAGCTGGGGGACTACGGAGACCCAGTACTTC. Translating it yields CASSWGTTETQYF.